A selection of T cell receptor beta chains follows, all from one sample in a study of identifying expanded T cells in peripheral blood. Produced via immunoSEQ multiplex PCR; TCRdb's table is partial and in-frame only. There are approximately 140,000 clones in the sample; about 88% occur only once, and 7.5% to 8.5% lies in the top ten. Sequenced: blood. The receptors were sampled from a person aged 18-70 years in good health. The CDR3 runs from the conserved cysteine through the conserved F or W. A D gene is named only where the DNA matches it firmly. Some rows mark clone size as missing; the rest say once, few, many or name a class of expanded clone.

TRBV28	NA	TRBJ2-7	TRBD2	CASSLAGDLDYEQYF	TGTGCCAGCAGTTTGGCGGGGGACCTAGACTACGAGCAGTACTTC
TRBV9	NA	TRBJ2-2	NA	CASSAPRLSRNTGELFF	TGTGCCAGCAGCGCCCCAAGACTTAGTCGGAACACCGGGGAGCTGTTTTTT
TRBV6-5	NA	TRBJ1-6	NA	CASSYPRTTNSPLHF	TGTGCCAGCAGTTATCCGCGTACCACAAATTCACCCCTCCACTTT
TRBV7-2	NA	TRBJ1-1	TRBD1	CASRRDSLMNTEAFF	TGTGCCAGCAGGAGGGACAGCCTAATGAACACTGAAGCTTTCTTT
TRBV19	once	TRBJ2-1	NA	CASSIAGVAYNEQFF	TGTGCCAGTAGTATAGCGGGGGTCGCCTACAATGAGCAGTTCTTC
TRBV7-2	NA	TRBJ2-3	NA	CASSLVSSSTDTQYF	TGTGCCAGCAGCTTAGTTTCGTCTAGCACAGATACGCAGTATTTT
TRBV29-1	NA	TRBJ2-6	TRBD1	CSVEAGTGGSGANVLTF	TGCAGCGTGGAGGCCGGGACAGGGGGCTCTGGGGCCAACGTCCTGACTTTC
TRBV4-1	NA	TRBJ2-7	NA	CASSQGIWARVSYEQYF	TGCGCCAGCAGCCAAGGGATTTGGGCGAGGGTCTCTTACGAGCAGTACTTC
TRBV6-5	NA	TRBJ1-1	NA	CASSYSGGVNTEAFF	TGTGCCAGCAGTTACTCCGGGGGTGTGAACACTGAAGCTTTCTTT
TRBV7-9	NA	TRBJ1-3	TRBD1	CASSLTRGFTIYF	TGTGCCAGCAGCTTAACCAGGGGGTTCACCATATATTTT
TRBV19	NA	TRBJ2-5	NA	CASSIHLPALQETQYF	TGTGCCAGTAGTATTCATCTACCGGCCCTTCAAGAGACCCAGTACTTC
TRBV20-1	few	TRBJ2-7	NA	CSQRSSYEQYF	TGCAGTCAGCGGAGCTCCTACGAGCAGTACTTC
TRBV4-2	NA	TRBJ1-2	NA	CASRVGDYGYTF	TGTGCCAGCAGAGTTGGTGACTATGGCTACACCTTC
TRBV19	few	TRBJ2-1	NA	CASPGPYNEQFF	TGTGCCAGCCCGGGACCATACAATGAGCAGTTCTTC
TRBV5-4	NA	TRBJ2-5	NA	CASSFGGPKKGTQYF	TGTGCCAGCAGCTTCGGGGGCCCCAAAAAAGGGACCCAGTACTTC
TRBV10-3	NA	TRBJ2-3	NA	CAISPASTDTQYF	TGTGCCATCAGTCCCGCCAGCACAGATACGCAGTATTTT
TRBV27	NA	TRBJ1-5	NA	CASGGSNQPQHF	TGTGCCAGCGGGGGGAGCAATCAGCCCCAGCATTTT
TRBV5-4	NA	TRBJ1-6	TRBD1	CASSPTGGFSPLHF	TGTGCCAGCAGCCCAACAGGGGGATTTTCACCCCTCCACTTT
TRBV6-5	once	TRBJ1-2	TRBD1	CASSYSGYRGHGYTF	TGTGCCAGCAGTTACTCGGGTTACAGGGGGCATGGCTACACCTTC
TRBV6-1	NA	TRBJ2-1	NA	CASPGGLLTYNEQFF	TGTGCCAGCCCCGGGGGACTTCTAACCTACAATGAGCAGTTCTTC
TRBV11-2	NA	TRBJ2-1	NA	CASSPRVWMNEQFF	TGTGCCAGCAGCCCACGTGTCTGGATGAATGAGCAGTTCTTC
TRBV19	NA	TRBJ1-5	TRBD1	CASAEYRGSNQPQHF	TGTGCCAGCGCCGAATACAGGGGCAGCAATCAGCCCCAGCATTTT
TRBV18	few	TRBJ1-1	NA	CASLDAMNTEAFF	TGTGCCAGCCTCGACGCTATGAACACTGAAGCTTTCTTT
TRBV9	NA	TRBJ2-2	NA	CASTVSRMNTGELFF	TGTGCCAGCACCGTATCTCGAATGAACACCGGGGAGCTGTTTTTT
TRBV5-1	NA	TRBJ1-1	NA	CASSLAAGQSEAFF	TGCGCCAGCAGCTTGGCCGCAGGGCAATCTGAAGCTTTCTTT
TRBV25-1	NA	TRBJ2-3	TRBD1	CASSGSGTGKTDTQYF	TGTGCCAGCAGTGGAAGTGGGACAGGGAAAACAGATACGCAGTATTTT
TRBV7-2	few	TRBJ2-3	NA	CASSLRSGRDTQYF	TGTGCCAGCAGCTTAAGGTCAGGGCGGGATACGCAGTATTTT
TRBV19	NA	TRBJ1-5	NA	CASSTTGIQQPQHF	TGTGCCAGTAGCACTACAGGGATTCAACAGCCCCAGCATTTT
TRBV6-6	once	TRBJ1-2	TRBD1	CASSQGTGDYGYTF	TGTGCCAGCAGTCAGGGGACAGGCGACTATGGCTACACCTTC
TRBV5-6	NA	TRBJ2-1	NA	CASSLPGQAYNEQFF	TGTGCCAGCAGCTTGCCAGGACAAGCCTACAATGAGCAGTTCTTC
TRBV15	few	TRBJ1-1	NA	CATSRERATEAFF	TGTGCCACCAGCAGAGAGAGGGCCACTGAAGCTTTCTTT
TRBV19	NA	TRBJ2-1	TRBD2	CASSTMTSGRANEQFF	TGTGCCAGTAGTACGATGACTAGCGGGAGGGCCAATGAGCAGTTCTTC
TRBV6-5	few	TRBJ1-1	NA	CASSGRQVDGTEAFF	TGTGCCAGCAGTGGTCGACAGGTAGATGGGACTGAAGCTTTCTTT
TRBV7-2	NA	TRBJ1-2	NA	CASSLGVSTNYGYTF	TGTGCCAGCAGCTTAGGGGTCAGTACTAACTATGGCTACACCTTC
TRBV7-2	NA	TRBJ2-7	TRBD2	CASSSGGRSYEQYF	TGTGCCAGCTCTAGCGGGGGGCGGTCCTACGAGCAGTACTTC
TRBV6-4	NA	TRBJ2-1	TRBD2	CASSFGGGGNEQFF	TGTGCCAGCAGTTTCGGCGGGGGAGGAAATGAGCAGTTCTTC
TRBV4-3	NA	TRBJ1-2	NA	CASSQEESGYGYTF	TGCGCCAGCAGCCAAGAAGAGTCGGGCTATGGCTACACCTTC
TRBV18	NA	TRBJ1-4	NA	CASSPTRTNEKLFF	TGTGCCAGCTCACCCACACGGACCAATGAAAAACTGTTTTTT
TRBV6-1	NA	TRBJ2-2	NA	CASGFTRGGELFF	TGTGCCAGCGGTTTCACACGGGGCGGGGAGCTGTTTTTT
TRBV19	NA	TRBJ2-7	TRBD1	CASTTKGTGTYEQYF	TGTGCCAGCACGACTAAGGGGACAGGGACCTACGAGCAGTACTTC
TRBV19	NA	TRBJ1-3	NA	CASSTISGNTIYF	TGTGCCAGTTCAACAATCTCTGGAAACACCATATATTTT
TRBV12-5	NA	TRBJ2-2	TRBD2	CASAPGTSSTGELFF	TGTGCTAGTGCCCCGGGGACTAGCAGCACCGGGGAGCTGTTTTTT
TRBV10-3	NA	TRBJ1-4	NA	CAISAGSATNEKLFF	TGTGCCATCAGTGCCGGTTCTGCAACTAATGAAAAACTGTTTTTT
TRBV18	NA	TRBJ2-7	NA	CASSPGERAGSLYEQYF	TGTGCCAGCTCCCCGGGGGAGCGGGCGGGAAGTTTATACGAGCAGTACTTC
TRBV4-1	NA	TRBJ2-1	TRBD2	CASSQGAGGYEQFF	TGCGCCAGCAGCCAAGGAGCGGGGGGCTATGAGCAGTTCTTC
TRBV18	few	TRBJ2-5	NA	CASSSESGQETQYF	TGTGCCAGCTCGTCGGAGAGCGGCCAAGAGACCCAGTACTTC
TRBV11-2	few	TRBJ1-1	NA	CASSLALYTEAFF	TGTGCCAGCAGCTTAGCGCTATACACTGAAGCTTTCTTT
TRBV7-9	NA	TRBJ2-1	NA	CASSLIGGPNEQFF	TGTGCCAGCAGCTTAATAGGGGGACCCAATGAGCAGTTCTTC
TRBV29-1	NA	TRBJ2-5	TRBD1	CSAAQGAGETQYF	TGCAGCGCAGCACAGGGGGCGGGGGAGACCCAGTACTTC
TRBV6-5	NA	TRBJ1-1	NA	CASRYQGHTEAFF	TGTGCCAGCAGATATCAGGGGCACACTGAAGCTTTCTTT
TRBV25-1	NA	TRBJ1-2	NA	CASSLANYGYTF	TGTGCCAGCAGTTTGGCTAACTATGGCTACACCTTC
TRBV28	once	TRBJ2-2	NA	CASSRDATGELFF	TGTGCCAGCAGCCGAGACGCCACCGGGGAGCTGTTTTTT
TRBV11-3	once	TRBJ2-5	TRBD1	CASSLGQQETQYF	TGTGCCAGCAGCTTGGGACAGCAAGAGACCCAGTACTTC
TRBV2	NA	TRBJ1-6	TRBD1	CASRSGTGGPFYNSPLHF	TGTGCCAGCAGATCCGGGACAGGGGGCCCGTTCTATAATTCACCCCTCCACTTT
TRBV6-1	NA	TRBJ2-1	TRBD1	CASSRDRDEQFF	TGTGCCAGCAGCCGGGACAGGGATGAGCAGTTCTTC
TRBV7-2	NA	TRBJ1-5	NA	CASSTGRTNQPQHF	TGTGCCAGCTCCACAGGGAGGACTAATCAGCCCCAGCATTTT
TRBV7-2	NA	TRBJ2-7	NA	CASSPRQGGYEQYF	TGTGCCAGCAGCCCGAGGCAGGGGGGCTACGAGCAGTACTTC
TRBV7-3	NA	TRBJ1-5	NA	CASPEGTSNQPQHF	TGTGCCAGCCCCGAGGGCACTAGCAATCAGCCCCAGCATTTT
TRBV5-8	NA	TRBJ2-5	TRBD2	CASSLARIAGVETQYF	TGTGCCAGCAGCTTGGCCAGGATAGCGGGAGTGGAGACCCAGTACTTC